The 29 T cell receptor beta chains reported below all come from one sample, sequenced in a study of blood T cells in healthy people across ages. Combining a sample-barcoded 5' primer with a J-beta primer mix, a second PCR ran for roughly 6 to 11 cycles. TCRdb re-analysed the 5' RACE reads in MiXCR, keeping a single row per CDR3 protein. The table lists 500,000 to 600,000 distinct CDR3 sequences, 27% of them singletons. Input material: blood. Every receptor here comes from a woman aged 70-85 years in good health.

This clonotype was observed a handful of times. The J gene is TRBJ2-5, the V gene TRBV11-3; D might be TRBD2 (6 bases). The CDR3 covers 12 residues. Germline CDR1 SGHNT, CDR2 YENEEA. The V and J ends lost 9 bases and 3 bases respectively, with 11 bases between them. CDR3 coding DNA: TGTGCCAGTCGAAGGAGGGAAGAGACCCAGTACTTC. Protein sequence: CASRRREETQYF.

The chain combines TRBV2 with TRBJ2-5; possibly TRBD1 for D (6 bases). The J call may be in error: the DNA end matches TRBJ2-7 better. Per the germline V gene, CDR1 is SNHLY and CDR2 is FYNNEI. The CDR3 loop spans 12 amino acids. The CDR3: CASMGQIPEQYF. The CDR3 DNA reads TGTGCCAGCATGGGACAAATTCCCGAGCAGTACTTC.

This rearrangement joins TRBV5-1 to TRBJ2-7; 7 bases match TRBD2. CDR3 length: 15 amino acids. V trimming: 0 bases; J trimming: 3 bases; junction bases outside the gene matches: 6. The germline V gene encodes CDR1 SGHRS and CDR2 YFSETQ. CDR3 in DNA: TGCGCCAGCAGCTTGGCGGCTAGCGGCAACTACGAGCAGTACTTC. Translated: CASSLAASGNYEQYF. Full variable domain (remainder filled in from reference TRBV5-1 and TRBJ2-7): KAGVTQTPRYLIKTRGQQVTLSCSPISGHRSVSWYQQTPGQGLQFLFEYFSETQRNKGNFPGRFSGRQFSNSRSEMNVSTLELGDSALYLCASSLAASGNYEQYFGPGTRLTVT.

This clonotype came up a few times. The genes are TRBV20-1 and TRBJ2-2, with TRBD2 matching over 9 bases. The CDR3 runs 15 residues. V lost 2 bases and J lost 0; bases outside the gene matches: 1. Germline V gene lookup returns CDR1 DFQATT and CDR2 SNEGSKA (reference sequence). The CDR3 region has the DNA TGCAGTGCTAGACCTAGCGGGGCGAACACCGGGGAGCTGTTTTTT. This gives the protein CSARPSGANTGELFF.

This clonotype showed up just a few times. The chain has TRBV12-3 or TRBV12-4 and TRBJ2-7; no clear D gene. The CDR3 consists of 12 residues. V was clipped by 6 bases and J by 3 bases, with 9 bases between them. The CDR3 spells CASSRLHYEQYF. CDR3 nucleotide sequence: TGTGCCAGCAGCAGACTTCACTACGAGCAGTACTTC.

The CDR3 DNA sequence: TGTGCCAGCAGCGCGCGACAGGGGGCTATTTCTAATGAAAAACTGTTTTTT. It specifies CASSARQGAISNEKLFF. This chain uses TRBV9 with TRBJ1-4; TRBD1 aligns across 10 bases. The V gene end was trimmed by 3 bases and the J gene end by 3 bases; junction bases not matched to a gene: 8. This CDR3 contains 17 residues. Germline values: CDR1 SGDLS, CDR2 YYNGEE.

This clonotype was detected only a few times. The CDR3 region has the DNA TGTGCCAGCAGTCCCTCCCGGACAGACTATGGCTACACCTTC. Residues: CASSPSRTDYGYTF. The chain recombines TRBV12-3 or TRBV12-4 with TRBJ1-2; tentative D call: TRBD1 (6 bases). This CDR3 has 14 residues. The V end was cut by 5 bases, the J end by 3 bases, with 13 bases between.

The genes are TRBV9 and TRBJ2-3, with 10 bases identical to TRBD2. The CDR3 runs 18 residues. V was pared by 0 bases and J by 4 bases, with 11 bases of the junction left unmatched. Looked up from germline, CDR1 is SGDLS and CDR2 is YYNGEE. CDR3 protein: CASSVGPSGGHGPDTQYF. The CDR3, as DNA: TGTGCCAGCAGCGTAGGGCCTAGCGGGGGCCACGGGCCAGATACGCAGTATTTT.

V gene TRBV5-6 combines with J gene TRBJ2-1; D is uncertain. This CDR3 region has 16 residues. The germline CDR1 and CDR2 sequences are SGHDT and YYEEEE. V lost 1 base, J lost 0 bases, and 11 bases lay in between. The DNA for the CDR3 is TGTGCCAGCAGCTTGCGTCAGAGGATCTCCTACAATGAGCAGTTCTTC. It is translated as CASSLRQRISYNEQFF.

The chain employs TRBV29-1 and TRBJ1-1, with TRBD1 as a possible D gene (6 bases). Per germline, CDR1 SQVTM and CDR2 ANQGSEA. This CDR3 is 13 amino acids long. Trimming left V 4 bases short and J 0 bases short, with 9 bases between. The DNA for the CDR3 is TGCAGCGTTGGCAGGGGCATGAACACTGAAGCTTTCTTT. As protein: CSVGRGMNTEAFF.

This chain connects TRBV7-9 to TRBJ2-5; TRBD1 is a possible D gene (6 bases). Per the germline V gene, CDR1 is SEHNR and CDR2 is FQNEAQ (reference sequence). This CDR3 has 11 residues. V was cut by 7 bases and J by 4 bases, with 7 bases left in between. The CDR3 DNA sequence: TGTGCCAGCATCAGGGGAGAGACCCAGTACTTC. Protein sequence: CASIRGETQYF.

This chain connects TRBV5-5 to TRBJ2-3; either TRBD1 or TRBD2 may supply D (5 bases each). Trimming pared 2 bases from V and 3 bases from J, leaving 10 bases between. This CDR3 is built from 14 residues. Per the germline V gene, CDR1 is SGHKS and CDR2 is YYEKEE (reference sequence). In DNA form, the CDR3 reads TGTGCCAGCAGCTTTGACGGGGCGACAGATACGCAGTATTTT. Its protein product is CASSFDGATDTQYF.

The chain uses TRBV9 and TRBJ2-7; TRBD2 aligns across 10 bases. The CDR3 contains 17 residues. V was clipped by 1 base and J by 6 bases; unmatched bases: 13. CDR1 SGDLS and CDR2 YYNGEE come from the germline V gene. The CDR3 loop is CASSVQASGGRWSEQYF. The CDR3 region has the DNA TGTGCCAGCAGCGTACAGGCTAGCGGGGGTCGGTGGAGCGAGCAGTACTTC. The full variable domain, in which reference TRBV9 and TRBJ2-7 provide the parts outside the CDR3, is DSGVTQTPKHLITATGQRVTLRCSPRSGDLSVYWYQQSLDQGLQFLIQYYNGEERAKGNILERFSAQQFPDLHSELNLSSLELGDSALYFCASSVQASGGRWSEQYFGPGTRLTVT.

In this sample, this clonotype turned up many times. The V call is TRBV5-1, the J call TRBJ2-3; possibly TRBD1 or TRBD2 for D (7 bases each). CDR1 is SGHRS and CDR2 is YFSETQ in the germline V gene. This CDR3 is built from 14 residues. Trimming pared 3 bases from V and 6 bases from J, leaving 14 bases between. The DNA of the CDR3 is TGCGCCAGCAGCTCCCAGGGGGGGACGGATACGCAGTATTTT. Encoded protein: CASSSQGGTDTQYF. Using reference TRBV5-1 and TRBJ2-3 for the parts outside the CDR3, the full variable domain is KAGVTQTPRYLIKTRGQQVTLSCSPISGHRSVSWYQQTPGQGLQFLFEYFSETQRNKGNFPGRFSGRQFSNSRSEMNVSTLELGDSALYLCASSSQGGTDTQYFGPGTRLTVL.

This chain links TRBV20-1 with TRBJ2-3, with 7 bases identical to TRBD2. This CDR3 region has 15 residues. Germline CDR1 DFQATT, CDR2 SNEGSKA (reference sequence). Unmatched junction bases numbered 3, after V lost 0 bases and J lost 0 bases. The CDR3 nucleotides are TGCAGTGCTAGAGAAGGGACTACTAGCACAGATACGCAGTATTTT. This gives the protein CSAREGTTSTDTQYF.

This clonotype was recorded many times. The chain links TRBV2 to TRBJ2-5, with 12 bases aligning to TRBD2. Unmatched junction bases numbered 5, after V lost 8 bases and J lost 4 bases. This CDR3 comprises 14 residues. Germline V gene data show CDR1 as SNHLY and CDR2 as FYNNEI. The CDR3 nucleotides are TGTGCCAGCTGTTGGGGACTAGCGGGAGAGACCCAGTACTTC. This codes for CASCWGLAGETQYF.

This clonotype showed up just a few times. V is TRBV29-1 and J is TRBJ1-5, with D possibly matching TRBD1 (5 bases). With 6 bases removed from V and 4 bases from J, the gap between germline ends came to 19 bases. Germline CDR1 is SQVTM and CDR2 is ANQGSEA. The CDR3 totals 15 residues. CDR3 amino acids: CSVGSGSGSNQPQHF. As DNA, the CDR3 is TGCAGCGTAGGCTCCGGGTCAGGGTCAAATCAGCCCCAGCATTTT.

V usage is TRBV12-3 or TRBV12-4 and J usage is TRBJ2-3, with D maybe TRBD2 (5 bases). The V end was cut by 3 bases, the J end by 0 bases, with 7 bases between. The CDR3 spans 14 residues. CDR3 in DNA: TGTGCCAGCAGTTTCGGGGTGAGCACAGATACGCAGTATTTT. This sequence encodes CASSFGVSTDTQYF.

The rearrangement uses TRBV4-1 and TRBJ2-7; 8 bases agree with TRBD1. This CDR3 region has 15 residues. Germline values: CDR1 MGHRA, CDR2 YSYEKL. J was trimmed by 3 bases and V by 2 bases; bases with no gene match: 6. In nucleotides, the CDR3 is TGCGCCAGCAGCCAATTACAGACAGGGGTCTACGAGCAGTACTTC. Protein sequence: CASSQLQTGVYEQYF.

This clonotype was seen only a few times. The DNA of the CDR3 is TGTGCCAGCAGTTACCCGGACAGGGGAGCCTACAATGAGCAGTTCTTC. Translating gives CASSYPDRGAYNEQFF. The chain recombines TRBV6-5 with TRBJ2-1, with 9 bases identical to TRBD1. V gave up 2 bases and J gave up 2 bases; unmatched junction bases: 4. This CDR3 is 16 amino acids long. Germline V lookup: CDR1 MNHEY, CDR2 SVGAGI.

This clonotype appeared a few times. The chain joins TRBV11-2 to TRBJ2-1; the D gene could be TRBD1 or TRBD2 (5 bases each). Trimming pared 5 bases from V and 0 bases from J, leaving 20 bases between. The CDR3 sequence is 18 residues long. Germline V CDR1 and CDR2: SGHAT, FQNNGV. The CDR3 DNA follows: TGTGCCAGCAGCCCCGCGATCCCCCGGGGCTACTCCTACAATGAGCAGTTCTTC. Translating it yields CASSPAIPRGYSYNEQFF.

This clonotype was detected only a few times. This chain joins TRBV5-1 and TRBJ2-7; D call uncertain. Germline V lookup: CDR1 SGHRS, CDR2 YFSETQ. Trimming removed 0 bases from V and 1 base from J, with 11 bases in between. This CDR3 has 15 residues. Here the CDR3 reads CASSLAESFSYEQYF. The CDR3 DNA reads TGCGCCAGCAGCTTGGCCGAAAGCTTTTCCTACGAGCAGTACTTC.

The chain carries TRBV5-1 and TRBJ2-5; D is unresolved. CDR1 and CDR2 (germline): SGHRS, YFSETQ. V was clipped by 5 bases and J by 5 bases, with 16 bases between them. The CDR3 is made up of 14 amino acids. The CDR3 DNA sequence: TGCGCCAGCAGTCTGGTAGGGCCAGAGGAGACCCAGTACTTC. Encoded protein: CASSLVGPEETQYF.

The table lists this clonotype with a few counts. The chain is built from TRBV12-3 or TRBV12-4 and TRBJ1-5; the D gene is possibly TRBD1 (6 bases). The V and J ends lost 4 bases and 6 bases respectively, with 13 bases between them. The CDR3 sequence is 14 residues long. CDR3 sequence: CASSWGPSIQPQHF. CDR3 DNA sequence: TGTGCCAGCAGTTGGGGGCCCTCCATTCAGCCCCAGCATTTT.

The chain combines TRBV7-2 with TRBJ2-7; maybe TRBD1 (5 bases). Trimming pared 2 bases from V and 2 bases from J, leaving 13 bases between. Germline assignment: CDR1 SGHTA and CDR2 FQGNSA. This CDR3 comprises 15 residues. CDR3: CASSLKFDRPYEQYF. CDR3 bases: TGTGCCAGCAGCTTAAAGTTTGACAGACCCTACGAGCAGTACTTC.

This clonotype was seen a few times. This chain joins TRBV5-1 and TRBJ2-2; D remains unclear. V lost 0 bases, J lost 10 bases, and 7 bases lay in between. The germline CDR1 and CDR2 sequences are SGHRS and YFSETQ. CDR3 size: 12 residues. CDR3 nucleotide sequence: TGCGCCAGCAGCTTGGAAGCCCCGGAGCTGTTTTTT. Its protein product is CASSLEAPELFF.

This clonotype was counted a few times. The genes are TRBV20-1 and TRBJ1-2, with D unclear. Trimming removed 6 bases from V and 1 base from J, with 12 bases in between. Germline lookup yields CDR1 DFQATT and CDR2 SNEGSKA (reference sequence). This CDR3 is 13 amino acids long. In DNA form, the CDR3 reads TGCAGTGCCCCGACATCCCTTAACTATGGCTACACCTTC. Encoded protein: CSAPTSLNYGYTF.

This clonotype appeared a few times. This chain joins TRBV7-3 and TRBJ2-1; D unresolved. Matching the DNA end better, TRBJ2-5 makes the J call doubtful. The CDR3 runs 13 residues. Germline V CDR1 and CDR2: SGHTA, FQGTGA. The CDR3 DNA is TGTGCCAGCAGTACAGCTCCGAGGGAGACCCAGTACTTC. Protein sequence: CASSTAPRETQYF.

As for this clonotype: Being one base from a much bigger clone, this may be a read error. The CDR3 DNA is TGTGCCAGCAGCTTAGTTCGGCGGGGGGGCCTCAATGGGCAGTTCTTC. Translation: CASSLVRRGGLNGQFF. The chain recombines TRBV7-2 with TRBJ2-1; 9 bases match TRBD2. Germline loops: CDR1 SGHTA, CDR2 FQGNSA. The CDR3 is made up of 16 amino acids. Drawing the rest from reference TRBV7-2 and TRBJ2-1, the complete variable domain is GAGVSQSPSNKVTEKGKDVELRCDPISGHTALYWYRQSLGQGLEFLIYFQGNSAPDKSGLPSDRFSAERTGGSVSTLTIQRTQQEDSAVYLCASSLVRRGGLNGQFFGPGTRLTVL.